These 6 T cell receptor beta chains were all obtained from the same sample, sequenced in a study of beta chain features in type 1 diabetes. Study-level findings and limits: Moderate but significant shortening of TCRB CDR3s was recorded in all four CD4+ subsets from Type 1 diabetes patients.

Every bit of the isolated RNA underwent reverse transcription, so sequencing read expressed TCRB transcripts. Profiling relied on immunoSEQ multiplex PCR, and the TCRdb table lists in-frame clones only, not all of them. The data contain around 690,000 clones, 9.5% to 15% of them singletons. These receptors' antigens are unknown. The specimen was naive CD4+ T cells from blood. The receptors derive from a man aged 25 to 45 with type 1 diabetes.

This clone has just a few counts. The gene calls are TRBV4-3 and TRBJ1-3, with D perhaps matching TRBD1 (6 bases). Germline V gene lookup returns CDR1 LGHNA and CDR2 YSLEER. The length of the CDR3 is 16 residues. With 4 bases removed from V and 1 base from J, the gap between germline ends came to 14 bases. The CDR3 is CASSPVPGASGNTIYF. DNA of the CDR3: TGCGCCAGCAGCCCCGTTCCGGGGGCATCTGGAAACACCATATATTTT.

This clone has just a few counts. J is TRBJ2-2 and V is TRBV19; no definite D call. The CDR3 extends over 13 amino acids. Germline loops: CDR1 LNHDA, CDR2 SQIVND (reference sequence). Trimming removed 4 bases from V and 5 bases from J, with 8 bases in between. CDR3 in amino acids: CASSTQGTGELFF. In DNA form, the CDR3 reads TGTGCCAGTAGTACCCAAGGGACCGGGGAGCTGTTTTTT.

This clone occurred a few times. This rearrangement joins TRBV10-3 to TRBJ2-2, with D possibly matching TRBD1 (5 bases). Trimming shortened V by 6 bases and J by 6 bases, and 11 bases separated the two germline ends. CDR3 length equals 13 residues. Per the germline V gene, CDR1 is ENHRY and CDR2 is SYGVKD. In nucleotides, the CDR3 is TGTGCCATCAGCCCCACAGGCCCCGGGGAGCTGTTTTTT. Its translation: CAISPTGPGELFF.

The V gene is TRBV5-4, the J gene TRBJ2-1, with 7 bases lining up with TRBD1. The CDR3 has 15 residues. With 4 bases clipped from V and 8 bases from J, the junction kept 12 bases outside the gene matches. Germline V gene lookup returns CDR1 SGHNT and CDR2 YYREEE (reference sequence). CDR3 amino acids: CASSTLTGPGDEQFF. CDR3 bases: TGTGCCAGCAGCACCCTGACAGGGCCAGGGGATGAGCAGTTCTTC.

The gene calls are TRBV20-1 and TRBJ2-7; D is uncertain. The V end lost 5 bases, the J end lost 6 bases, and 8 bases lay between the germline ends. The CDR3 consists of 10 residues. The V gene's germline CDR1 is DFQATT and CDR2 SNEGSKA (reference sequence). CDR3 region: CSALIGEQYF. As DNA, the CDR3 is TGCAGTGCTCTGATCGGCGAGCAGTACTTC.

The J gene is TRBJ1-6, the V gene TRBV28; tentative D call: TRBD1 (6 bases). Germline values: CDR1 MDHEN, CDR2 SYDVKM. Trimming took 5 bases from V and 5 from J, leaving 16 bases between them. This CDR3 has 16 amino acids. The CDR3 region is CASSTAPGQDNSPLHF. Written as DNA, the CDR3 is TGTGCCAGCAGTACTGCCCCGGGACAAGATAATTCACCCCTCCACTTT.